Sequencing of this T cell receptor (beta chain) was carried out in a study of blood T cell repertoires in COVID-19. In the original analysis: Amplification with reference gene primers provided the estimates of nucleated cell counts. Sequencing used immunoSEQ multiplex PCR; TCRdb keeps in-frame clones, though not all of them. V, J and clone size reflect that table, while D and trimming were determined from the DNA. The sample holds about 350,000 clones, roughly 90% seen once. The CDR3 runs to 10 residues. Followed over time, Seattle patients had been enrolled while infection was active. The TCR originated in a woman between 65 and 79 years old with COVID-19, enrolled during active disease. The chain combines TRBV21-1 with TRBJ2-2; the D segment call TRBD2 is taken from the table without a DNA check. TRBV21-1 is shown as a pseudogene. Sequenced input: peripheral blood. The CDR3 region has the DNA TGTGCCAGCCCCTCCGGGGAGCTGTTTTTT. Its translation is CASPSGELFF.